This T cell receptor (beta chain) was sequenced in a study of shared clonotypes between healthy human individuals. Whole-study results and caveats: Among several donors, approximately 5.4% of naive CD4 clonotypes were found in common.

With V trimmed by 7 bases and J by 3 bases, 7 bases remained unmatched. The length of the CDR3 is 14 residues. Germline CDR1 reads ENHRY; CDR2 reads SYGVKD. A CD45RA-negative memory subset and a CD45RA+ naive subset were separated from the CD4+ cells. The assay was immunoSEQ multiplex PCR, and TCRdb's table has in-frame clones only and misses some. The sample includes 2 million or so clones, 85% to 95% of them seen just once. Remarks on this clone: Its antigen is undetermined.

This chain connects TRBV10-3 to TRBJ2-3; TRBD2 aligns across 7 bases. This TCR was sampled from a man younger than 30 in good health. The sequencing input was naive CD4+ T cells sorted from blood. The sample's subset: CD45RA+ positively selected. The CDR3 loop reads CAITPGGGTDTQYF. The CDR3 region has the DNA TGTGCCATCACTCCCGGGGGAGGGACAGATACGCAGTATTTT.